The source of this T cell receptor (beta chain) is a study of blood T cell repertoires in COVID-19. For the study at large: Donors in the United States, Italy and Spain gave samples during acute or convalescent COVID-19. T cells, B-cell-depleted T cells, or PBMCs provided the cDNA or gDNA that served as material.

Per the original data handling: Amplification from reference gene primers served as the basis for estimated nucleated cell counts. The protocol was immunoSEQ multiplex PCR, while the TCRdb copy is restricted to in-frame clones and leaves out a portion. The DNA was the basis for D and trimming; V, J and clone size are from that table. The data hold some 200,000 clones, with over 75% observed a single time. The length of the CDR3 is 16 residues. Germline values: CDR1 LNHNV, CDR2 YYDKDF (reference sequence). V lost 1 base to trimming and J lost 5 bases, with 17 bases between them. This clone was counted many times.

The receptor was derived from an elderly woman with acute or convalescent COVID-19. This chain links TRBV15 with TRBJ2-5, with a tentative D call TRBD2 (5 bases). The sample was peripheral blood. CDR3 sequence (DNA): TGTGCCACCAGCAGAGTCGCCGCCGGGGAAGGGGAGACCCAGTACTTC. Its translation is CATSRVAAGEGETQYF.